This TCR beta chain is drawn from a study of T cells in Graves' hyperthyroidism and ophthalmopathy. Exclusions: uncontrolled infection, other autoimmune disease, pregnancy, lactation. Orbital computed tomography, thyroid ultrasound, serum thyroxine and TRAb, and clinical symptoms together informed the diagnoses. The table lists this clonotype with many counts. What it recognizes is unknown. The TCR beta CDR3 regions underwent amplification using RNA transcripts as the source. A first-round RT-PCR of the TCR CDR3 used the HTBI primer set. TCRdb passed the multiplex PCR reads through MiXCR, listing each CDR3 protein once. The sample lists 490,000 or so distinct CDR3 sequences; about 16% were seen once. Trimming cost V 2 bases and J 5 bases; bases outside gene matches: 11. Per the germline V gene, CDR1 is MNHEY and CDR2 is SVGEGT. The CDR3 loop spans 17 amino acids. Whole-study results and caveats: Median prediction lead before ophthalmopathy onset was 6 to 8 months with the model. Most clonotypes expanded in the thyroid (above 0.001) were also present in blood.

The source material was blood. The origin of this receptor is a woman in her twenties or thirties with Graves' ophthalmopathy. The rearrangement uses TRBV6-2 or TRBV6-3 and TRBJ2-5; 10 nucleotides line up with TRBD1. CDR3 in DNA: TGTGCCAGCAGTTACGATCCCGGGACAGGGGTTATGGAGACCCAGTACTTC. This gives the protein CASSYDPGTGVMETQYF.